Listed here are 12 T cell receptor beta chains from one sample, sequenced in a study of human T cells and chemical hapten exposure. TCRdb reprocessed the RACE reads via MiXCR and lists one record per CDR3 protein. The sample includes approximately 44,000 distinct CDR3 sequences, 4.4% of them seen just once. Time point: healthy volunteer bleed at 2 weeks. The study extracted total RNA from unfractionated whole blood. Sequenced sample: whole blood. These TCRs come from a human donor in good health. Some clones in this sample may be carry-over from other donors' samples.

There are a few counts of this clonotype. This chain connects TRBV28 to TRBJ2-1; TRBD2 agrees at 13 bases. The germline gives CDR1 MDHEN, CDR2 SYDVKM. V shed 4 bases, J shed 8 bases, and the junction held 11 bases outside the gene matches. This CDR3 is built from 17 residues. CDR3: CASSSPTGTSGIYEQFF. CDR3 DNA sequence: TGTGCCAGCAGTTCCCCCACGGGGACTAGCGGGATCTATGAGCAGTTCTTC. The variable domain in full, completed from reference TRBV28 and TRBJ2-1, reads DVKVTQSSRYLVKRTGEKVFLECVQDMDHENMFWYRQDPGLGLRLIYFSYDVKMKEKGDIPEGYSVSREKKERFSLILESASTNQTSMYLCASSSPTGTSGIYEQFFGPGTRLTVL.

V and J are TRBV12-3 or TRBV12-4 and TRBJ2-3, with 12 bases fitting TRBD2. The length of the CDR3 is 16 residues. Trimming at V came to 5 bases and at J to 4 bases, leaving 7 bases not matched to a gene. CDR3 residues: CASSIPLAGGPDTQYF. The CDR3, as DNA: TGTGCCAGCAGTATTCCTCTAGCGGGAGGGCCAGATACGCAGTATTTT.

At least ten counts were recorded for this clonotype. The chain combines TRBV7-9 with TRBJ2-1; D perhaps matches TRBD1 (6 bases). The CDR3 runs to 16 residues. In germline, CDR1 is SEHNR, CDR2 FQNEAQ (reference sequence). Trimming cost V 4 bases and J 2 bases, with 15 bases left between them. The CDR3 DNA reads TGTGCCAGCAGCTCAGAGATACAGGGAACCTACAATGAGCAGTTCTTC. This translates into CASSSEIQGTYNEQFF.

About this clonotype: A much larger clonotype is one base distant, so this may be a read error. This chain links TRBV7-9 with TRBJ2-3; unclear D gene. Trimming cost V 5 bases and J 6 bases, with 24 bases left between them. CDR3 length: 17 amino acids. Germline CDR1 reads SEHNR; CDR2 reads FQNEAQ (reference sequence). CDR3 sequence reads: CASSLELGGPSLDTQYF. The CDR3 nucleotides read TGTGCCAGCAGCCTTGAGCTCGGCGGCCCAAGTTTGGATACGCAGTATTTT.

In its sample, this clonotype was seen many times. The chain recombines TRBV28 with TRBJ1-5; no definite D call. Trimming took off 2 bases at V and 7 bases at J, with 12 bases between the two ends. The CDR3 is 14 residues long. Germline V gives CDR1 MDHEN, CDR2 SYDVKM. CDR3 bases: TGTGCCAGCAGTTTAACGACCACCTACCAGCCCCAGCATTTT. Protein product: CASSLTTTYQPQHF.

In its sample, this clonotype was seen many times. CDR3 in amino acids: CASSPSGVGGDQPQHF. For the CDR3, the DNA is TGTGCCAGCAGTCCCTCTGGGGTTGGGGGCGATCAGCCCCAGCATTTT. The genes are TRBV6-5 and TRBJ1-5; D may be TRBD1 (6 bases). Germline loops: CDR1 MNHEY, CDR2 SVGAGI. Trimming took 5 bases from V and 5 from J, leaving 19 bases between them. There are 16 residues in the CDR3.

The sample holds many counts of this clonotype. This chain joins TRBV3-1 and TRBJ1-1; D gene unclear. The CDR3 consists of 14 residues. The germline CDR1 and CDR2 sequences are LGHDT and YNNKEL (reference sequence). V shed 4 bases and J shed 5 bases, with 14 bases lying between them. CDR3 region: CASSPTKLGTEAFF. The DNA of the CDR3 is TGTGCCAGCAGCCCAACTAAACTCGGGACTGAAGCTTTCTTT.

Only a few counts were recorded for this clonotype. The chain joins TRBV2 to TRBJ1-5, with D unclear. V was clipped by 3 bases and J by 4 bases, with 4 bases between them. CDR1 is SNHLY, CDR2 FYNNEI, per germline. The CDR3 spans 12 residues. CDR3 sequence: CASSDPNQPQHF. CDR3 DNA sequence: TGTGCCAGCAGTGACCCTAATCAGCCCCAGCATTTT.

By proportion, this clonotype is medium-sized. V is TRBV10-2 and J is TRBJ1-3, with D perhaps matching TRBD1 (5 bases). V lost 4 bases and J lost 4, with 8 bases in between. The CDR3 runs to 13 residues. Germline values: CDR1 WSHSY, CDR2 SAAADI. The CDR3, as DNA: TGCGCCAGCAGTGCAGGGAGAGGAAACACCATATATTTT. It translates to CASSAGRGNTIYF.

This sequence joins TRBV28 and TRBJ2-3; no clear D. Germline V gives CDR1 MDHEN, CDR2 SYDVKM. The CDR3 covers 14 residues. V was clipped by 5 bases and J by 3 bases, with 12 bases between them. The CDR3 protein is CASSLFGWTDTQYF. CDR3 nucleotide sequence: TGTGCCAGCAGTCTCTTCGGATGGACAGATACGCAGTATTTT.

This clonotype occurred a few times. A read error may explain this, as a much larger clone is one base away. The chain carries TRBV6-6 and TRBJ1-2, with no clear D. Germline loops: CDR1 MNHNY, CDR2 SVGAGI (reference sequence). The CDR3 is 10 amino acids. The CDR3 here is CATWARGYNF. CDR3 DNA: TGTGCCACCTGGGCTCGAGGCTACAACTTC.

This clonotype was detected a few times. As DNA, the CDR3 is TGCGCCAGCAGCAGGGAGAGCTCCTACGAGCAGTACTTC. Amino acid sequence: CASSRESSYEQYF. The V gene is TRBV5-1, the J gene TRBJ2-7, with D perhaps matching TRBD2 (5 bases). Germline CDR1 reads SGHRS; CDR2 reads YFSETQ. The germline V and J ends were trimmed by 4 bases and 0 bases, with 8 bases remaining between them. The length of the CDR3 is 13 residues.